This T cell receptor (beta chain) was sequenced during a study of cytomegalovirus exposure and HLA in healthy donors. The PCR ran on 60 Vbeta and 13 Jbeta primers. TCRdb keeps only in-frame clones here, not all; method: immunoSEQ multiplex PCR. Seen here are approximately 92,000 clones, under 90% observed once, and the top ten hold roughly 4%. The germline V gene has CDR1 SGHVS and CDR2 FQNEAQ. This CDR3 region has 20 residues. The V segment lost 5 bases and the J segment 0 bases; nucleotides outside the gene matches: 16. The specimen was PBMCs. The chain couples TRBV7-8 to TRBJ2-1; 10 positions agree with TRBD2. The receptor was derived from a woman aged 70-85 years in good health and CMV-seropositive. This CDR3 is CASSPRPSGRVASSYNEQFF. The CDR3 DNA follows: TGTGCCAGCAGCCCACGCCCTAGCGGGAGAGTCGCGAGCTCCTACAATGAGCAGTTCTTC.